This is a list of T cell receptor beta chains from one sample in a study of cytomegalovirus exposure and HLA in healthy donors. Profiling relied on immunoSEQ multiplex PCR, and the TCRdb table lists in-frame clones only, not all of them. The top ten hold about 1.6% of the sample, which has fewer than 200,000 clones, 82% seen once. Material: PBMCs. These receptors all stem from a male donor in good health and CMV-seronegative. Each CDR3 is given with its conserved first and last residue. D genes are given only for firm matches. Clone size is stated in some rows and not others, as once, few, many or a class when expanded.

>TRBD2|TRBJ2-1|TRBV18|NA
TGTGCCAGCTCACCCGTTCAGCGGGGGATCTCCTACAATGAGCAGTTCTTC
CASSPVQRGISYNEQFF
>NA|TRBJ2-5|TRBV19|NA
TGTGCCAGTTCCCCCCTTGCGGGAATGGAGACCCAGTACTTC
CASSPLAGMETQYF
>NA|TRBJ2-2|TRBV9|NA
TGTGCCAGCAGCGTAGCAGGGACCGGGGAGCTGTTTTTT
CASSVAGTGELFF
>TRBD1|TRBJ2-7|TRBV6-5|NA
TGTGCCAGCAGTTCCGGACAGGGGGCTCGAGAGCAGTACTTC
CASSSGQGAREQYF
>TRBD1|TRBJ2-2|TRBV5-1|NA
TGCGCCAGCAGCCCAGGGGGTGGGAACACCGGGGAGCTGTTTTTT
CASSPGGGNTGELFF
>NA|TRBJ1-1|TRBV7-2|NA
TGTGCCAGCAGCCCGGACGGCCGGGGGGCTGAAGCTTTCTTT
CASSPDGRGAEAFF
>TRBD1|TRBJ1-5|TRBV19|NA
TGTGCCAGTAAGACTTTAGGACAGGGCAATCAGCCCCAGCATTTT
CASKTLGQGNQPQHF
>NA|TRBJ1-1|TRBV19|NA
TGTGCCAGTAGAGGGCAGGGGAGTGGGAACACTGAAGCTTTCTTT
CASRGQGSGNTEAFF
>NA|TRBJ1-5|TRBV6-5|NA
TGTGCCAGCACGTACAGTGGAAGCAATCAGCCCCAGCATTTT
CASTYSGSNQPQHF
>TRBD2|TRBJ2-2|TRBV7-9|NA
TGTGCCAGCAGCTCACTAGCGGGGGGGCTGATTGGCACCGGGGAGCTGTTTTTT
CASSSLAGGLIGTGELFF
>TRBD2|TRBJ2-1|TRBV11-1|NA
TGTGCCAGCAGCTCCCCCCCGGGGGGTGAGCAGTTCTTC
CASSSPPGGEQFF
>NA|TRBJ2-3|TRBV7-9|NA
TGTGCCAGCAGCCGACAACGGACTAATGGGACTTCTAGCACAGATACGCAGTATTTT
CASSRQRTNGTSSTDTQYF
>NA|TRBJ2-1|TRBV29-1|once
TGCAGCGGGGGATCTTCGGGACTTCGGGAGTTCTTC
CSGGSSGLREFF
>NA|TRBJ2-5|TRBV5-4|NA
TGTGCCAGCAGCTTGGCTCAAGAGACCCAGTACTTC
CASSLAQETQYF
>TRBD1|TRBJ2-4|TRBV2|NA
TGTGCCAGCACGCTCCGACAGGGGGCGGCCAAAAACATTCAGTACTTC
CASTLRQGAAKNIQYF
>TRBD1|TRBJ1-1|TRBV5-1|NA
TGCGCCAGCAGCAACCAGGGGGCGCCTAGCACTGAAGCTTTCTTT
CASSNQGAPSTEAFF
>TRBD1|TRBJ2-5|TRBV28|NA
TGTGCCAGCAGTGACGGGACAGGGGGACGGGAGACCCAGTACTTC
CASSDGTGGRETQYF
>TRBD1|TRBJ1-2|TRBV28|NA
TGTGCCAGCAGTTTATCGGGACAGGCATCCTATGGCTACACCTTC
CASSLSGQASYGYTF
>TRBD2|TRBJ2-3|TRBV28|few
TGTGCCAGCAGTTCCCAGAGGGGTAGCGGGAGCACAGATACGCAGTATTTT
CASSSQRGSGSTDTQYF
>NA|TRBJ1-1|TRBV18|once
TGTGCCAGCTCACCAGACAGCCGAAGGGCTGAAGCTTTCTTT
CASSPDSRRAEAFF
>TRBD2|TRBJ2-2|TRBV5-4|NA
TGTGCCAGCAGGCGGTCAGCGGGAGTGAGCACCGGGGAGCTGTTTTTT
CASRRSAGVSTGELFF
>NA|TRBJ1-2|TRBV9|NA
TGTGCCAGCAGCGTATTCGGTTCGGATGGCTACACCTTC
CASSVFGSDGYTF
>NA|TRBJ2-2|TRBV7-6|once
TGTGCCAGCAGCTTAGGAAGAGACAGACCCACCGGGGAGCTGTTTTTT
CASSLGRDRPTGELFF
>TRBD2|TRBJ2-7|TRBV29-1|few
TGCAGCGTTAGAGCGGGACCCTACGAGCAGTACTTC
CSVRAGPYEQYF
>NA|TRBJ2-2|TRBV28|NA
TGTGCCGGCCGAGAGGGCGGCGGGGAGCTGTTTTTT
CAGREGGGELFF
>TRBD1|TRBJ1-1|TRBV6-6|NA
TGTGCCAGCAGTAGGGACAGTATGAACACTGAAGCTTTCTTT
CASSRDSMNTEAFF
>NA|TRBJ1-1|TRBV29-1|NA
TGCAGCGTTGAAGATCTCGCAGGGAGGGGCACTGAAGCTTTCTTT
CSVEDLAGRGTEAFF
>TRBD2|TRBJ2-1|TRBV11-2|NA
TGTGCCAGCGTTCCGGGAGGGTTTTACAATGAGCAGTTCTTC
CASVPGGFYNEQFF
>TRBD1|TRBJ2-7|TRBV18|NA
TGTGCCAGCTCACCTAGGACAGGGGCTTCCTACGAGCAGTACTTC
CASSPRTGASYEQYF
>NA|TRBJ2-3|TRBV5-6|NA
TGTGCCAGCAGCTTGAGAGGTCTAAGCACAGATACGCAGTATTTT
CASSLRGLSTDTQYF
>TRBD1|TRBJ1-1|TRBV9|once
TGTGCCAGCAACGGACAGGGAGACACTGAAGCTTTCTTT
CASNGQGDTEAFF
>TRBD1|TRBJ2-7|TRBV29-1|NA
TGCAGCGTTATACCGGGACAGGGGGTCTACGAGCAGTACTTC
CSVIPGQGVYEQYF
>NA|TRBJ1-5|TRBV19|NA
TGTGCCAGTATGGGCAGGGTCAGCAATCAGCCCCAGCATTTT
CASMGRVSNQPQHF
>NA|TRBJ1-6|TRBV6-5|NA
TGTGCCAGCAGAACCGAGGGGGCCTATAATTCACCCCTCCACTTT
CASRTEGAYNSPLHF
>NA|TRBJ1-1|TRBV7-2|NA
TGTGCCAGCAGCTTAGCGTCAGGGCCCACTGAAGCTTTCTTT
CASSLASGPTEAFF
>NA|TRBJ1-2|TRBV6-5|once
TGTGCCAGCCTCGGGGGGAGTCGGAACTATGGCTACACCTTC
CASLGGSRNYGYTF
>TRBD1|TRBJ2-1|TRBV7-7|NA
TGTGCCAGCGACAGGGTGTCCAATGAGCAGTTCTTC
CASDRVSNEQFF
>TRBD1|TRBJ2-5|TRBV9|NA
TGTGCCAGCAGCTCCGGACAGGGGCAGACCCAGTACTTC
CASSSGQGQTQYF
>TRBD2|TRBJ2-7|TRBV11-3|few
TGTGCCAGCAGCTTCCGAGCGGGAAGCTCCTACGAGCAGTACTTC
CASSFRAGSSYEQYF
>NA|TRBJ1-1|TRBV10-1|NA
TGCGCCAGCAGTGTGGGGGGTTCGAACACTGAAGCTTTCTTT
CASSVGGSNTEAFF
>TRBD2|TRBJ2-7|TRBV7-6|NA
TGTGCCAGCTCACTCTCGGGGCGGGGGGTTGGAGAGCAGTACTTC
CASSLSGRGVGEQYF
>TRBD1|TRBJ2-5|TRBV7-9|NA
TGTGCCAGCAGCAAGGGACAGCAAGAGACCCAGTACTTC
CASSKGQQETQYF
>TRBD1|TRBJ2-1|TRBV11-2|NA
TGTGCCAGCAGATCGGGACAGGGGGCGCCCAATGAGCAGTTCTTC
CASRSGQGAPNEQFF
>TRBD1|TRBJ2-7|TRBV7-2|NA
TGTGCCAGCAGCTTAGAATTAGGGGGCTGGTACGAGCAGTACTTC
CASSLELGGWYEQYF
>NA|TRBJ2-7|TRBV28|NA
TGTGCCAGCAGTTTTGCGGGGGCCAGATACGAGCAGTACTTC
CASSFAGARYEQYF
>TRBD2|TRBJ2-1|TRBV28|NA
TGTGCCAGCAGTTTGGGGACAGGACTAGCGGGAGGCAATAACAATGAGCAGTTCTTC
CASSLGTGLAGGNNNEQFF
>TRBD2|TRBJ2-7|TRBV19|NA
TGTGCCAGTAGTATAGATCCGCCGACTAGCGTAAATTCCTACGAGCAGTACTTC
CASSIDPPTSVNSYEQYF
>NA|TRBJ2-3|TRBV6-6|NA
TGTGCCAGCAGGCAACGATCTTTAGCAGATACGCAGTATTTT
CASRQRSLADTQYF
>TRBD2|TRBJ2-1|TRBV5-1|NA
TGCGCCAGCAGCTTGACTAGCGGGGCGATTAATGAGCAGTTCTTC
CASSLTSGAINEQFF
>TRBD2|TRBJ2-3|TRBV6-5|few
TGTGCCAGCTCTTCAGCGGGAACAGATACGCAGTATTTT
CASSSAGTDTQYF